This entry describes one TCR beta chain. Participants were placed into cohorts based on the clinical history they reported. The CDR3 has 12 residues. The trim removed 5 bases at V and 12 bases at J, leaving 8 bases unmatched. Germline values: CDR1 SGHRS, CDR2 YFSETQ. The data are from a study of blood T cell repertoires in COVID-19. Sequencing was performed with immunoSEQ multiplex PCR; in TCRdb, only in-frame clones are kept and a portion is missing. In the table there are roughly 250,000 clones, more than 75% of which are singletons. The sequenced sample consisted of PBMCs or T cells enriched from blood (not recorded which). The clonotype originates from a woman in her thirties or forties with acute COVID-19. This sequence joins TRBV5-1 and TRBJ1-1, with 9 bases matching TRBD1. CDR3 in DNA: TGCGCCAGCAGGGGGACAGGGTTGTTGACTTTCTTT. Its protein product is CASRGTGLLTFF.